This TCR beta chain comes out of a study of T-cell reconstitution after alpha-beta-depleted transplantation in children. This clonotype was recorded at least ten times. What it binds is unknown. The TCRbeta library was prepared with unique molecular identifiers. Using its own MiXCR run on the PCR reads, TCRdb lists one record per CDR3 protein. The data show about 300,000 distinct CDR3 sequences, with roughly a tenth seen just once and about 8% held by the top ten. Trimming took off 0 bases at V and 2 bases at J, with 14 bases between the two ends. The CDR3 contains 16 residues. CDR1 DFQATT and CDR2 SNEGSKA come from the germline V gene (reference sequence). Notes on the study in general: One year after transplant, T-cell counts and diversity came mostly from newly produced T cells.

This material consisted of PBMCs, taken before TCRalphabeta/CD19-depleted stem cell transplant. The rearrangement joins TRBV20-1 to TRBJ2-1, with D perhaps matching TRBD1 or TRBD2 (5 bases each). This receptor was obtained from a boy younger than two with acute myeloid leukemia, due to receive a stem cell transplant. The CDR3 loop is CSARDLRGAPYNEQFF. In DNA form, the CDR3 reads TGCAGTGCTAGAGATCTCAGAGGGGCCCCCTACAATGAGCAGTTCTTC.